This T cell receptor beta chain was sequenced for a study of blood T cell repertoires in COVID-19. About the research overall: Samples of COVID-19 (acute and convalescent) were obtained from the United States, Italy and Spain. PBMCs, B-cell-depleted T cells, or T cells provided the cDNA or gDNA that made up the material.

The CDR3 has 14 amino acids. Per germline, CDR1 MNHEY and CDR2 SVGAGI. The V gene lost 6 bases and the J gene lost 2 bases, with 11 bases spanning the gap. Authors' processing steps: From reference gene primer amplification, estimates of nucleated cell counts were derived. Assay used: immunoSEQ multiplex PCR; TCRdb lists only in-frame clones, some missing. V and J calls and clone size are copied from that table; D and trimming were computed from the DNA. The top ten clones hold roughly 4% of a sample with tens of thousands of clones, over 70% of them seen once. The receptor was isolated from a woman in her 50s with acute or convalescent COVID-19. The chain carries TRBV6-5 and TRBJ2-1, with D tentatively TRBD2 (6 bases). Sequenced input: peripheral blood. The CDR3 spells CASRPWGAYNEQFF. In DNA, the CDR3 is TGTGCCAGCAGGCCCTGGGGGGCCTACAATGAGCAGTTCTTC.